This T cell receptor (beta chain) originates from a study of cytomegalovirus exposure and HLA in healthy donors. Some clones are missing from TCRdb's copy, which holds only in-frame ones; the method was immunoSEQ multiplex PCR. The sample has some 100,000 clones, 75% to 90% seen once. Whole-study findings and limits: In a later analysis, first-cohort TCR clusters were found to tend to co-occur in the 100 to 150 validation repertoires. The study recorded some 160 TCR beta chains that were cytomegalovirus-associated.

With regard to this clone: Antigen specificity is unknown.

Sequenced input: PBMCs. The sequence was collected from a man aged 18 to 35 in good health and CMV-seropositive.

The CDR3 DNA follows: TGTGCCAGCAGTACCCCAGGGATTCAGCCCCAGCATTTT. Translated, it gives CASSTPGIQPQHF. V is TRBV6-5 and J is TRBJ1-5; maybe TRBD1 (5 bases). The V end was cut by 5 bases, the J end by 6 bases, with 11 bases between. This CDR3 comprises 13 residues. Per the germline V gene, CDR1 is MNHEY and CDR2 is SVGAGI.